This passage covers 12 T cell receptor beta chains from one sample sequenced in a study of cytomegalovirus exposure and HLA in healthy donors. This PCR relied on a set of 60 Vbeta primers and 13 Jbeta primers. Assay used: immunoSEQ multiplex PCR; TCRdb lists only in-frame clones, some missing. The data contain under 200,000 clones, 75% to 90% of them singletons. The material sequenced was PBMCs. The receptors shown here come from a woman aged 25 to 39 in good health and CMV-seronegative.

The gene calls are TRBV2 and TRBJ2-1; D might be TRBD2 (5 bases). The CDR3 loop spans 15 amino acids. The V end was cut by 2 bases, the J end by 0 bases, with 8 bases between. The germline V gene has CDR1 SNHLY and CDR2 FYNNEI. In DNA form, the CDR3 reads TGTGCCAGCAGTGAAAATAGCGCCTCCTACAATGAGCAGTTCTTC. This encodes CASSENSASYNEQFF.

J is TRBJ2-2 and V is TRBV5-1; 8 nucleotides line up with TRBD2. The CDR3 has 16 residues. Germline V gene data show CDR1 as SGHRS and CDR2 as YFSETQ. The V and J ends lost 4 bases and 4 bases, in that order; junction bases with no gene match: 9. CDR3 in DNA: TGCGCCAGCAGCCTACAAGCGGGGGACGTCACCGGGGAGCTGTTTTTT. This sequence encodes CASSLQAGDVTGELFF.

The gene calls are TRBV28 and TRBJ1-3; no reliable D call. The V end was cut by 4 bases, the J end by 2 bases, with 6 bases between. The CDR3 has 13 residues. The germline V gene has CDR1 MDHEN and CDR2 SYDVKM. The CDR3 loop reads CASSYNAGNTIYF. The CDR3 DNA is TGTGCCAGCAGTTACAACGCTGGAAACACCATATATTTT.

This clone was seen a few times. The rearrangement uses TRBV2 and TRBJ1-3; D is ambiguous. V lost 6 bases and J 3 bases, leaving 12 bases between the germline ends. This CDR3 has 14 residues. CDR1 and CDR2 (germline): SNHLY, FYNNEI. Here the CDR3 DNA reads TGTGCCAGCAGCCGAAGTTTCGGTGGAAACACCATATATTTT. Translated, it gives CASSRSFGGNTIYF.

The chain links TRBV2 to TRBJ1-5; possible D gene TRBD1, 5 bases. The CDR3 is 15 amino acids. CDR1 SNHLY and CDR2 FYNNEI come from the germline V gene. V was clipped by 0 bases and J by 2 bases, with 8 bases between them. CDR3 sequence (DNA): TGTGCCAGCAGTGAAGCTCAGGGCCGCAATCAGCCCCAGCATTTT. This codes for CASSEAQGRNQPQHF.

The V gene is TRBV7-9, the J gene TRBJ2-6, with 7 bases aligning to TRBD1. Germline V lookup: CDR1 SEHNR, CDR2 FQNEAQ (reference sequence). V shed 5 bases, J shed 2 bases, and the junction held 6 bases outside the gene matches. CDR3 length: 16 amino acids. CDR3 sequence: CASSRQGGTGANVLTF. For the CDR3, the DNA is TGTGCCAGCAGCCGACAGGGTGGTACTGGGGCCAACGTCCTGACTTTC.

This clone occurred once. The chain carries TRBV28 and TRBJ1-5, with no clear D. Germline V lookup: CDR1 MDHEN, CDR2 SYDVKM. Trimming shortened V by 5 bases and J by 6 bases, and 14 bases separated the two germline ends. The CDR3 loop spans 14 amino acids. The CDR3 bases are TGTGCCAGCAGTCGGGCCCTGGGAGGTCAGCCCCAGCATTTT. Encoded protein: CASSRALGGQPQHF.

This rearrangement joins TRBV4-1 to TRBJ2-3; 8 bases are shared with TRBD2. The CDR3 length is 15 residues. Germline values: CDR1 MGHRA, CDR2 YSYEKL. The V gene end was trimmed by 3 bases and the J gene end by 0 bases; junction bases not matched to a gene: 2. Here the CDR3 DNA reads TGCGCCAGCAGCCAGCAGCGGGAGAGCACAGATACGCAGTATTTT. Its translation: CASSQQRESTDTQYF.

V is TRBV5-4 and J is TRBJ2-6; 8 nucleotides line up with TRBD1. V was clipped by 4 bases and J by 0 bases; unmatched bases: 9. CDR3 size: 18 residues. CDR1 is SGHNT and CDR2 is YYREEE in the germline V gene (reference sequence). The CDR3 bases are TGTGCCAGCAGCCCGGACCCAGGGGGCTTCTCTGGGGCCAACGTCCTGACTTTC. Translating gives CASSPDPGGFSGANVLTF.

The DNA for the CDR3 is TGTGCCAGTGGACCCGGGGGGGTCAATTATGGCTACACCTTC. Its translation is CASGPGGVNYGYTF. This chain links TRBV6-1 with TRBJ1-2, with D perhaps TRBD1 (5 bases). From germline, CDR1 is MNHNS and CDR2 SASEGT. V dropped 9 bases and J dropped 5 bases, with 19 bases sitting between them. This CDR3 is 14 amino acids long.

The gene calls are TRBV6-1 and TRBJ1-1; a weak D match, TRBD1 (6 bases). V lost 9 bases and J lost 0, with 11 bases in between. Per germline, CDR1 MNHNS and CDR2 SASEGT. This CDR3 comprises 13 residues. Here the CDR3 reads CASHQGLNTEAFF. As DNA, the CDR3 is TGTGCCAGTCATCAGGGGTTGAACACTGAAGCTTTCTTT.

The rearrangement links TRBV27 to TRBJ2-3; 10 bases fit TRBD2. Trimming removed 6 bases from V and 0 bases from J; junction bases left unmatched: 3. Looked up from germline, CDR1 is MNHEY and CDR2 is SMNVEV (reference sequence). This CDR3 spans 15 amino acids. CDR3 sequence: CASRRLAGSTDTQYF. DNA of the CDR3: TGTGCCAGCAGGAGACTAGCGGGCAGCACAGATACGCAGTATTTT.